This T cell receptor (beta chain) was identified in a study of spatial heterogeneity in lung cancer. Background on the study: Alpha-chain sequences were detected in numbers that were consistently lower than beta-chain sequences. Findings and caveats of the study: Ubiquitous expanded tumor TCRs showed up in blood more at resection than follow-up.

Each molecule of TCR cDNA was tagged with one unique molecular identifier. TCRdb re-derived calls from the 5' RACE reads in MiXCR, one entry per CDR3 protein. The data show about 2,800 distinct CDR3 sequences, about 30% seen once. In this sample, this clonotype is medium-sized. Its antigen is as yet unknown. As for time point: sample taken at primary tumor resection. Unsorted whole RNA samples from tumor, nontumor lung or frozen PBMC were sequenced. Samples were obtained from around 72 donors, all untreated early-stage non-small cell lung cancer patients. V shed 6 bases and J 1 base; nucleotides not matched to a gene: 5. The CDR3 spans 14 residues. CDR1 SGHTA and CDR2 FQGNSA come from the germline V gene.

The TCR comes from a male donor with early-stage non-small cell lung cancer. The genes are TRBV7-2 and TRBJ1-1; 7 positions match TRBD1. The input for sequencing was PBMCs, taken at surgery. The CDR3, as DNA: TGTGCCAGCAGACCAGGGGGGACGAACACTGAAGCTTTCTTT. Translating it yields CASRPGGTNTEAFF.